The 4 T cell receptor beta chains presented below share a single source sample, sequenced in a study of CD8 T cells in ankylosing spondylitis. TCRdb re-analysed the 5' RACE reads in MiXCR, keeping a single row per CDR3 protein. The table has about 540,000 distinct CDR3 sequences, about 12% seen once. Their cognate antigens are unknown. Study-wide points: Blood of patients with ankylosing spondylitis appeared to be characterized by a TCR beta motif of several highly homologous variants.

The specimen was blood, either unsorted or a sorted T cell fraction (not recorded which). Receptors originate from a male donor with ankylosing spondylitis.

The table lists this clonotype with a few counts. This rearrangement joins TRBV7-2 to TRBJ2-7; TRBD1 is a possible D gene (6 bases). The V and J ends lost 2 bases and 4 bases respectively, with 12 bases between them. The CDR3 totals 14 residues. The germline V gene has CDR1 SGHTA and CDR2 FQGNSA. Written as DNA, the CDR3 is TGTGCCAGCAGCTTAATGGGACAAACTTACGAGCAGTACTTC. Translation: CASSLMGQTYEQYF.

J is TRBJ1-2 and V is TRBV12-3 or TRBV12-4; 8 nucleotides agree with TRBD1. Losses at the gene ends were 2 bases for V and 7 bases for J; bases not matched to a gene: 15. This CDR3 region has 17 residues. Here the CDR3 reads CASSLNIIWAGGCGYTF. The CDR3 DNA sequence: TGTGCCAGCAGTTTAAACATAATCTGGGCAGGGGGCTGTGGCTACACCTTC.

This clonotype was observed a few times. The V call is TRBV7-6, the J call TRBJ2-2; D uncertain. CDR3 length equals 17 residues. V gave up 1 base and J gave up 1 base, with 13 bases separating them. Germline-derived CDR1 and CDR2 are SGHVS and FNYEAQ. The CDR3 region is CASSLGHGYLNTGELFF. DNA of the CDR3: TGTGCCAGCAGCTTAGGGCACGGCTACTTGAACACCGGGGAGCTGTTTTTT.

There are many counts of this clonotype. V usage is TRBV7-9 and J usage is TRBJ2-1; D is unclear. From germline, CDR1 is SEHNR and CDR2 FQNEAQ (reference sequence). V lost 3 bases and J 1 base, leaving 7 bases between the germline ends. This CDR3 region has 14 residues. This CDR3 is CASSLTASYNEQFF. The CDR3 DNA reads as TGTGCCAGCAGCTTGACCGCTTCCTACAATGAGCAGTTCTTC.